The entry below describes one TCR beta chain. What it binds is not known. 13 Jbeta primers and 60 Vbeta primers were used for the PCR. As handled by the study authors: Later, an analysis found 80 million or so unique TCR beta chains, and around 12 million of these were shared. Some clones are missing from TCRdb's copy, which holds only in-frame ones; the method was immunoSEQ multiplex PCR. The DNA was the basis for D and trimming; V, J and clone size are from that table. The sample contains about 170,000 clones, over 60% of which appear only once. CDR1 and CDR2 (germline): SGHRS, YFSETQ. V was cut by 0 bases and J by 7 bases, with 11 bases left in between. The CDR3 spans 13 residues. This record comes from a study of cytomegalovirus exposure and HLA in healthy donors. General observations from the study: The authors confirmed in vitro that three CMV-associated chains were specific for CMV antigens. Later analysis indicated greater clonal expansion among HLA-associated TCR beta chains than among equally common other chains.

Specimen: PBMCs. The chain recombines TRBV5-1 with TRBJ2-7; possibly TRBD1 for D (5 bases). The receptor was derived from a female donor in good health and CMV-seronegative. CDR3 in amino acids: CASSLEVKGEQYF. In DNA, the CDR3 is TGCGCCAGCAGCTTGGAGGTTAAGGGGGAGCAGTACTTC. Looking up the rest from reference TRBV5-1 and TRBJ2-7 gives the full variable domain: KAGVTQTPRYLIKTRGQQVTLSCSPISGHRSVSWYQQTPGQGLQFLFEYFSETQRNKGNFPGRFSGRQFSNSRSEMNVSTLELGDSALYLCASSLEVKGEQYFGPGTRLTVT.